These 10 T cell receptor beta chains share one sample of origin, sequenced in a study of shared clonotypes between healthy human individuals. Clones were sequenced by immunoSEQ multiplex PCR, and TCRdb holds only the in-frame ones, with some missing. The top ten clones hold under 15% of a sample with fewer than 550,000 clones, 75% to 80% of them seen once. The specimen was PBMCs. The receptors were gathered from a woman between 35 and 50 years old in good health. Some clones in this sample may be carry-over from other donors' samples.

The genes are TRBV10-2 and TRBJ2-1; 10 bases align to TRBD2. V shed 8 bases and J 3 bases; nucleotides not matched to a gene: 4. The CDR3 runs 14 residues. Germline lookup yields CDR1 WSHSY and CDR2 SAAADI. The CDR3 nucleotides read TGCGCCAGCGGACTAGCGGCCATCTACAATGAGCAGTTCTTC. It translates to CASGLAAIYNEQFF.

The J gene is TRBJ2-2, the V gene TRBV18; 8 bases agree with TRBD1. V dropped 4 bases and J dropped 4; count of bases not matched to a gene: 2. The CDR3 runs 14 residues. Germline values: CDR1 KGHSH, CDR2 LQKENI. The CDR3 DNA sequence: TGTGCCAGCTCACTGGGACAGGTCACCGGGGAGCTGTTTTTT. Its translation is CASSLGQVTGELFF.

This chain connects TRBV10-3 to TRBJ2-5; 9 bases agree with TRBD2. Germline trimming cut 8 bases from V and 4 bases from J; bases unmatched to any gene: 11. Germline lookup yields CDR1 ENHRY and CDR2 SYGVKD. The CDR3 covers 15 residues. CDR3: CAIPPLAGLRETQYF. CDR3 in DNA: TGTGCCATCCCCCCCCTAGCGGGGCTCCGAGAGACCCAGTACTTC.

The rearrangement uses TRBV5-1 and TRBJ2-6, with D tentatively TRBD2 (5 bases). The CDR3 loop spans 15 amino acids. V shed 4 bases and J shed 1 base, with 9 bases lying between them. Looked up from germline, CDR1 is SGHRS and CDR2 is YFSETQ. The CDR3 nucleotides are TGCGCCAGCAGCGCAAGCGGATCTGGGGCCAACGTCCTGACTTTC. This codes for CASSASGSGANVLTF.

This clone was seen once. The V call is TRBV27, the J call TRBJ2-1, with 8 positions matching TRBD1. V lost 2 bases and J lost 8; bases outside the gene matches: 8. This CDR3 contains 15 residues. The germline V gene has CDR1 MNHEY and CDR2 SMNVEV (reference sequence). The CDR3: CASSLGGTGPHEQFF. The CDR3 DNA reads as TGTGCCAGCAGTTTAGGTGGGACAGGACCCCATGAGCAGTTCTTC.

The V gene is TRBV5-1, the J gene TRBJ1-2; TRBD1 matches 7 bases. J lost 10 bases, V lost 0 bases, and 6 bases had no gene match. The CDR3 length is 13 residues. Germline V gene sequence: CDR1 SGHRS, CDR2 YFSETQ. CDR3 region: CASSLGQGEIYTF. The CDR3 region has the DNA TGCGCCAGCAGCTTGGGACAGGGAGAGATCTACACCTTC.

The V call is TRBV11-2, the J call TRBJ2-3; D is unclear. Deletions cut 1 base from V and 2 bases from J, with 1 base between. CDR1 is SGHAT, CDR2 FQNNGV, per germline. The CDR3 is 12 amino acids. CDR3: CASSLVTDTQYF. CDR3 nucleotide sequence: TGTGCCAGCAGCTTAGTCACAGATACGCAGTATTTT.

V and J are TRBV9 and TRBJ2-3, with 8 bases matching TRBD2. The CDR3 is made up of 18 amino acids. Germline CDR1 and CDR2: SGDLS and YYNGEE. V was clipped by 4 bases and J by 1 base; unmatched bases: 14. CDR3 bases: TGTGCCAGCAGCAGAGGGGCGGCGGGAGGTGATGGCACAGATACGCAGTATTTT. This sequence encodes CASSRGAAGGDGTDTQYF.

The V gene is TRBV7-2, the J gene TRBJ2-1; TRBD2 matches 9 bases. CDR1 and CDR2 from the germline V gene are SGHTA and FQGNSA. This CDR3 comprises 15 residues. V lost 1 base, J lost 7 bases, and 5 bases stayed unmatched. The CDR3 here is CASSLEGLATNEQFF. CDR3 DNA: TGTGCCAGCAGCTTAGAAGGACTAGCGACAAATGAGCAGTTCTTC.

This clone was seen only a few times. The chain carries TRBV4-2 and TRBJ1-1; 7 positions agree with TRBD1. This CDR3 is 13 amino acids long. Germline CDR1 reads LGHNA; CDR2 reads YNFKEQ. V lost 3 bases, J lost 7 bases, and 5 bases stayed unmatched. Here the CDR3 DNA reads TGTGCCAGCAGCCAGAGGGGGCGCGGTGAAGCTTTCTTT. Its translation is CASSQRGRGEAFF.